This section outlines one T cell receptor beta chain sequence together with its context. The CDR3 totals 14 residues. Germline V gene lookup returns CDR1 ENHRY and CDR2 SYGVKD. V lost 5 bases and J lost 7, with 15 bases in between. Using a J-beta primer mix together with a sample-barcoded 5' primer, a second PCR was run for about 7 to 12 cycles. TCRdb itself ran the 5' RACE reads through MiXCR, one entry per CDR3 protein. This table holds hundreds of thousands of distinct CDR3 sequences, just over 55% found once. The sample comes from a study of blood T cells in healthy people across ages. The chain links TRBV10-3 to TRBJ2-1; weak D call: TRBD2 (6 bases). This clonotype originated in a man between 35 and 55 years old in good health. The material sequenced was blood. CDR3 nucleotide sequence: TGTGCCATCAGTATCCGGGCTAGCGAAAATGAGCAGTTCTTC. This codes for CAISIRASENEQFF.